The rows below give T cell receptor beta chains drawn from one sample of a study of T cell responses to AZD1222 COVID-19 vaccine. TCRdb's table, derived via immunoSEQ multiplex PCR, lists solely in-frame clones and lacks some. The sample lists some 120,000 clones, around 88% occurring once. The sequencing used peripheral blood, collected on day 0 of MenACWY control vaccination. The source is an adult in good health. Both conserved end residues are trimmed from each CDR3. Fields, in order: V gene, J gene, CDR3 protein.

v_gene: TRBV7-8
j_gene: TRBJ2-3
CDR3aa: ASSPGLAGLDTQY

v_gene: TRBV29-1
j_gene: TRBJ2-1
CDR3aa: SVEGQAGGEQF

v_gene: TRBV7-6
j_gene: TRBJ2-5
CDR3aa: ASSLEGFQETQY

v_gene: TRBV4-3
j_gene: TRBJ1-5
CDR3aa: ASSQDPPGQGYSNQPQH

v_gene: TRBV27
j_gene: TRBJ2-5
CDR3aa: ASSSPGTDPETQY

v_gene: TRBV27
j_gene: TRBJ2-3
CDR3aa: ASSPGVNADTQY

v_gene: TRBV3-1/TRBV3-2
j_gene: TRBJ1-3
CDR3aa: ASSQPYPGNTIY

v_gene: TRBV25-1
j_gene: TRBJ2-7
CDR3aa: ASRGPLHEQY

v_gene: TRBV6-5
j_gene: TRBJ2-2
CDR3aa: ASSLGNTGELF

v_gene: TRBV29-1
j_gene: TRBJ1-1
CDR3aa: SVDGKGMNTEAF

v_gene: TRBV10-3
j_gene: TRBJ2-7
CDR3aa: AISGGRELSYEQY

v_gene: TRBV9
j_gene: TRBJ2-3
CDR3aa: ASSLGLADFTDTQY

v_gene: TRBV11-2
j_gene: TRBJ2-1
CDR3aa: ASSLERAREQF

v_gene: TRBV12-3/TRBV12-4
j_gene: TRBJ2-1
CDR3aa: ASSGQGSDEQF

v_gene: TRBV6-5
j_gene: TRBJ1-2
CDR3aa: ASSSIYGYT

v_gene: TRBV25-1
j_gene: TRBJ2-7
CDR3aa: ASSLPSGYEQY

v_gene: TRBV11-1
j_gene: TRBJ1-5
CDR3aa: ASSKDSGQPQH

v_gene: TRBV6-5
j_gene: TRBJ2-7
CDR3aa: ASSYARQGGYEQY

v_gene: TRBV2
j_gene: TRBJ1-2
CDR3aa: ASRGNSAVHGYT

v_gene: TRBV6-1
j_gene: TRBJ1-3
CDR3aa: ASSEALGLGGNTIY

v_gene: TRBV6-5
j_gene: TRBJ1-4
CDR3aa: ASRFRGANEKLF

v_gene: TRBV6-2/TRBV6-3
j_gene: TRBJ2-5
CDR3aa: ASSYGGTPQETQY